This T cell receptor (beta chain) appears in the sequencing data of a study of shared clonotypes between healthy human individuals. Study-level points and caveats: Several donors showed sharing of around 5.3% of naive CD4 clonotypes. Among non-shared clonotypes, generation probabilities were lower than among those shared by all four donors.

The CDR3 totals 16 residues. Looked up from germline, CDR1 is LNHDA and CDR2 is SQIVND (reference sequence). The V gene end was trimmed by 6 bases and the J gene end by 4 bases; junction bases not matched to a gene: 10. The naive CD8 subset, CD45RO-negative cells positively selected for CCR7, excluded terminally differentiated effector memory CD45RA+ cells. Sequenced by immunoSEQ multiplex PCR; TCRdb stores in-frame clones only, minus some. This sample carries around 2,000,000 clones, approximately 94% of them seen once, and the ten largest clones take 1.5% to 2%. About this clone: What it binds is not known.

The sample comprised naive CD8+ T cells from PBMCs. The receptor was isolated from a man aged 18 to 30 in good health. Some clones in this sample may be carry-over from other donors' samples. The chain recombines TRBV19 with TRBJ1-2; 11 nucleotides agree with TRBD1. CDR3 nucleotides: TGTGCCAGTAGGGCGAAGGGACAGGGGGGATCCTATGGCTACACCTTC. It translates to CASRAKGQGGSYGYTF.